This T cell receptor beta chain was sequenced in a study of T cell responses to AZD1222 COVID-19 vaccine. General observations from the study: The breadth and depth of Spike-specific TCRs increased once two AZD1222 doses had been given.

A remark on this clone: As yet, its antigen is unknown.

The data were produced by immunoSEQ multiplex PCR, yet TCRdb's version contains in-frame clones alone and is incomplete. The sample has 99,000 or so clones, about 88% seen once. J gave up 9 bases and V 3 bases, and 7 bases lay outside the gene matches. Per the germline V gene, CDR1 is MGHRA and CDR2 is YSYEKL. The CDR3 totals 15 residues. The clonotype originates from an adult who received the AZD1222 COVID-19 vaccine. The rearrangement links TRBV4-1 to TRBJ1-6; 8 positions match TRBD1. The source material was peripheral blood, sampled 28 days after the second AZD1222 dose. CDR3 in amino acids: CASSQGQGAGSPLHF. In nucleotides, the CDR3 is TGCGCCAGCAGCCAGGGGCAGGGGGCTGGTTCACCCCTCCACTTT.